Presented here are 24 T cell receptor beta chains from one specimen sequenced in a study of long-term antiretroviral therapy in people with HIV (dated by TCRdb to the early 2020s). The immunoSEQ hsTCRB v3.0 assay was used at survey level resolution to sequence the TRB variable region. TCRdb holds this immuneACCESS table with in-frame rearrangements only. Some clones are missing; in checked studies, unresolved V genes explain under half, and the rest has no known cause. This sample is represented by 40,000 to 50,000 clones; about 95% of them were singletons. Of the sample, roughly 2.2% falls within the top ten clones. The source material was unsorted PBMCs, sampled approximately 9.1 years after starting antiretroviral therapy. These receptors originate from a man aged 30 to 45 with HIV.

This clone showed up just once. This rearrangement joins TRBV2 to TRBJ1-1, with D perhaps matching TRBD1 (6 bases). The V end lost 11 bases, the J end lost 2 bases, and 15 bases lay between the germline ends. Germline V gene data show CDR1 as SNHLY and CDR2 as FYNNEI. There are 13 residues in the CDR3. In DNA form, the CDR3 reads TGTGCCGGGGTCCGGACAGCCAACACTGAAGCTTTCTTT. It translates to CAGVRTANTEAFF. Full variable domain (missing parts from reference TRBV2 and TRBJ1-1): EPEVTQTPSHQVTQMGQEVILRCVPISNHLYFYWYRQILGQKVEFLVSFYNNEISEKSEIFDDQFSVERPDGSNFTLKIRSTKLEDSAMYFCAGVRTANTEAFFGQGTRLTVV.

This clone was seen once. The chain has TRBV5-5 and TRBJ2-4; D is possibly TRBD2 (6 bases). The V gene's germline CDR1 is SGHKS and CDR2 YYEKEE (reference sequence). The CDR3 length is 13 residues. V was pared by 4 bases and J by 7 bases, with 12 bases between. Here the CDR3 reads CASSPAGTNIQYF. The CDR3 nucleotides are TGTGCCAGCAGCCCCGCGGGGACCAACATTCAGTACTTC.

The CDR3 loop reads CASSLRTAENNEQFF. In nucleotides, the CDR3 is TGCGCCAGCAGCTTGAGGACAGCAGAAAACAATGAGCAGTTCTTC. J is TRBJ2-1 and V is TRBV5-1, with D possibly matching TRBD1 (6 bases). The CDR3 loop spans 15 amino acids. V lost 1 base and J lost 5, with 13 bases in between. CDR1 and CDR2 from the germline V gene are SGHRS and YFSETQ.

The CDR3: CASALWEDEAFF. CDR3 bases: TGTGCCAGCGCTCTGTGGGAGGATGAAGCTTTCTTT. This chain uses TRBV28 with TRBJ1-1; D unclear. The CDR3 consists of 12 residues. Germline assignment: CDR1 MDHEN and CDR2 SYDVKM. Trimming shortened V by 8 bases and J by 7 bases, and 14 bases separated the two germline ends.

This CDR3 is CASSEFTAANTEAFF. In nucleotides, the CDR3 is TGTGCCAGCAGTGAGTTTACGGCTGCGAACACTGAAGCTTTCTTT. The chain couples TRBV2 to TRBJ1-1; D remains unclear. This CDR3 has 15 residues. Germline V gene data show CDR1 as SNHLY and CDR2 as FYNNEI. V lost 3 bases, J lost 1 base, and 12 bases lay in between.

The CDR3 loop reads CASSLALQEGEKLFF. The CDR3 coding sequence is TGTGCCAGCAGCTTAGCGCTGCAGGAAGGGGAAAAACTGTTTTTT. The chain joins TRBV11-1 to TRBJ1-4; D uncertain. V was trimmed by 0 bases and J by 8 bases, leaving 13 bases between them. The CDR3 loop spans 15 amino acids. Per germline, CDR1 SGHAT and CDR2 FQDESV (reference sequence).

V gene TRBV7-3 combines with J gene TRBJ2-1; no definite D call. Germline values: CDR1 SGHTA, CDR2 FQGTGA. This CDR3 contains 14 residues. V was clipped by 2 bases and J by 10 bases, with 15 bases between them. This chain's CDR3 is CASSLGLGDQEQFF. The CDR3 nucleotides read TGTGCCAGCAGCTTAGGGCTAGGTGACCAAGAGCAGTTCTTC.

The chain recombines TRBV30 with TRBJ1-1; D unresolved. The V gene's germline CDR1 is GTSNPN and CDR2 SVGIG (reference sequence). The length of the CDR3 is 13 residues. Trimming took 1 base from V and 5 from J, leaving 11 bases between them. The CDR3 protein is CAWSGQVRTEAFF. CDR3 DNA sequence: TGTGCCTGGAGTGGGCAGGTCAGGACTGAAGCTTTCTTT.

A word on this clone: At one of its ends the junction is not consistent with the germline gene, which may arise from a read error. The genes are TRBV18 and TRBJ1-4; TRBD1 aligns across 7 bases. The CDR3 is made up of 14 amino acids. The germline CDR1 and CDR2 sequences are KGHSH and LQKENI. CDR3 nucleotides: TGTGCCAGTTCACGAGACAGGGCTAATGAAAAACTGTTTTTT. It translates to CASSRDRANEKLFF.

CDR3 sequence reads: CASSPEGAAKNIQYF. The CDR3 nucleotides are TGTGCCAGCAGCCCCGAGGGGGCGGCCAAAAACATTCAGTACTTC. The chain carries TRBV28 and TRBJ2-4; 7 nucleotides agree with TRBD1. Germline V gene lookup returns CDR1 MDHEN and CDR2 SYDVKM. The V segment lost 6 bases and the J segment 1 base; nucleotides outside the gene matches: 6. This CDR3 is 15 amino acids long. The variable domain in full, completed from reference TRBV28 and TRBJ2-4, reads DVKVTQSSRYLVKRTGEKVFLECVQDMDHENMFWYRQDPGLGLRLIYFSYDVKMKEKGDIPEGYSVSREKKERFSLILESASTNQTSMYLCASSPEGAAKNIQYFGAGTRLSVL.

The chain carries TRBV11-2 and TRBJ2-1; 7 bases align to TRBD1. The CDR3 is 19 amino acids. Germline V gives CDR1 SGHAT, CDR2 FQNNGV. Germline trimming cut 5 bases from V and 6 bases from J; bases unmatched to any gene: 22. CDR3 DNA sequence: TGTGCCAGCAGCCTAATCCCAGGGGGACAGCCCGGGCGAGGCAATGAGCAGTTCTTC. The encoded protein is CASSLIPGGQPGRGNEQFF.

CDR3 sequence reads: CASRSTDTQYF. As DNA, the CDR3 is TGTGCCAGTAGAAGCACAGATACGCAGTATTTT. This chain uses TRBV19 with TRBJ2-3; D remains unclear. V lost 6 bases to trimming and J lost 0 bases, with 1 base between them. The length of the CDR3 is 11 residues. CDR1 and CDR2 from the germline V gene are LNHDA and SQIVND (reference sequence).

The chain combines TRBV10-3 with TRBJ2-7, with TRBD1 matching 7 bases. CDR1 and CDR2 from the germline V gene are ENHRY and SYGVKD. Trimming took 5 bases from V and 2 from J; bases not matched to a gene: 9. The CDR3 is 15 residues long. The CDR3 loop reads CAISSERGPPYEQYF. CDR3 coding DNA: TGTGCCATCAGTTCAGAGAGGGGGCCGCCCTACGAGCAGTACTTC.

This clone has only one observation. V usage is TRBV7-9 and J usage is TRBJ1-1, with D possibly matching TRBD1 (5 bases). CDR1 and CDR2 (germline): SEHNR, FQNEAQ (reference sequence). The CDR3 totals 14 residues. V lost 5 bases to trimming and J lost 1 base, with 11 bases between them. CDR3 sequence (DNA): TGTGCCAGCAGCGCCCCGGGACCGAACACTGAAGCTTTCTTT. Translation: CASSAPGPNTEAFF.

The V gene is TRBV6-1, the J gene TRBJ2-7, with 12 bases lining up with TRBD2. The CDR3 runs to 14 residues. CDR1 is MNHNS and CDR2 is SASEGT in the germline V gene. With 6 bases clipped from V and 4 bases from J, the junction kept 4 bases outside the gene matches. CDR3 amino acids: CASRGLAGTYEQYF. The CDR3 nucleotides are TGTGCCAGCAGAGGACTAGCGGGGACTTACGAGCAGTACTTC.

This clone was detected only once. J is TRBJ2-7 and V is TRBV10-1; the match to TRBD1 covers 9 bases. Germline lookup yields CDR1 WNHNN and CDR2 SYGVQD (reference sequence). Germline trimming cut 5 bases from V and 7 bases from J; bases unmatched to any gene: 6. The CDR3 covers 13 residues. The CDR3 sequence is CASSPGQGGEQYF. Written as DNA, the CDR3 is TGCGCCAGCAGTCCGGGACAGGGCGGAGAGCAGTACTTC.

The chain recombines TRBV27 with TRBJ2-4; maybe TRBD1 (5 bases). Between the trimmed V and J ends, which lost 8 bases and 2 bases, there was a span of 19 bases. The CDR3 is 16 residues long. The germline gives CDR1 MNHEY, CDR2 SMNVEV (reference sequence). The CDR3 region has the DNA TGTGCCAGCGGGGCCGGGTCCCCAGGAACCAAAAACATTCAGTACTTC. Translating it yields CASGAGSPGTKNIQYF.

For this clone: This same CDR3 is encoded by further DNA sequences in the sample. The chain combines TRBV6-5 with TRBJ2-5, with no clear D. Trimming removed 2 bases from V and 0 bases from J, with 7 bases in between. Germline lookup yields CDR1 MNHEY and CDR2 SVGAGI. The CDR3 runs 14 residues. CDR3 bases: TGTGCCAGCAGTTACCGCGGTGACCAAGAGACCCAGTACTTC. Amino acids: CASSYRGDQETQYF.

This rearrangement joins TRBV27 to TRBJ2-2; 13 bases align to TRBD2. Germline assignment: CDR1 MNHEY and CDR2 SMNVEV (reference sequence). V shed 4 bases and J 4 bases; nucleotides not matched to a gene: 0. The CDR3 loop spans 15 amino acids. CDR3 nucleotide sequence: TGTGCCAGCAGTTGGACTAGCGGGGGCACCGGGGAGCTGTTTTTT. Residues: CASSWTSGGTGELFF.

This chain joins TRBV15 and TRBJ1-1; no definite D call. V was trimmed by 6 bases and J by 1 base, leaving 9 bases between them. Looked up from germline, CDR1 is LNHNV and CDR2 is YYDKDF (reference sequence). There are 13 residues in the CDR3. The CDR3 nucleotides are TGTGCCACCAGTCAAGGTCGGAACACTGAAGCTTTCTTT. Its protein is CATSQGRNTEAFF.

This clone was recorded once. The rearrangement joins TRBV2 to TRBJ2-5; 7 positions match TRBD1. Matching the DNA end better, TRBJ2-7 makes the J call doubtful. The V gene's germline CDR1 is SNHLY and CDR2 FYNNEI. The CDR3 sequence is 13 residues long. CDR3 amino acids: CASSVGQAYEQYF. As DNA, the CDR3 is TGTGCCAGCAGTGTTGGACAGGCCTACGAGCAGTACTTC.

The V call is TRBV6-4, the J call TRBJ1-4, with TRBD1 as a possible D gene (5 bases). Germline CDR1 reads MRHNA; CDR2 reads SNTAGT. Trimming took 4 bases from V and 5 from J, leaving 14 bases between them. The length of the CDR3 is 15 residues. The chain's CDR3 is CASSVAGTGNEKLFF. The CDR3 DNA reads TGTGCCAGCAGTGTAGCCGGGACGGGGAATGAAAAACTGTTTTTT.

The chain is built from TRBV9 and TRBJ1-1; tentative D call: TRBD1 (6 bases). Germline V CDR1 and CDR2: SGDLS, YYNGEE. V was cut by 2 bases and J by 6 bases, with 8 bases left in between. The CDR3 is made up of 12 amino acids. CDR3 protein: CASSVGGPEAFF. In DNA, the CDR3 is TGTGCCAGCAGCGTGGGGGGGCCTGAAGCTTTCTTT. The variable domain in full, with the rest retrieved from reference TRBV9 and TRBJ1-1, is DSGVTQTPKHLITATGQRVTLRCSPRSGDLSVYWYQQSLDQGLQFLIQYYNGEERAKGNILERFSAQQFPDLHSELNLSSLELGDSALYFCASSVGGPEAFFGQGTRLTVV.

The chain joins TRBV2 to TRBJ1-4; D possibly corresponds to TRBD1 (5 bases). The V gene's germline CDR1 is SNHLY and CDR2 FYNNEI. This CDR3 comprises 14 residues. V was clipped by 6 bases and J by 8 bases, with 16 bases between them. The CDR3 is CASRGPRVGEKLFF. The CDR3 region has the DNA TGTGCCAGCAGAGGGCCCAGGGTGGGGGAAAAACTGTTTTTT.